This T cell receptor beta chain originates from a study of T cells in Graves' hyperthyroidism and ophthalmopathy. Study-level results: In simple terms, a model built on 13 V-J features told ophthalmopathy apart from stable hyperthyroidism. Most thyroid-expanded clonotypes above 0.001 were also found in blood.

This clonotype was seen many times. Its specificity is not known. Patients were excluded because of uncontrolled infection, other autoimmune disease, pregnancy or lactation. The PBMCs studied were ones that came from about 10 ml fresh peripheral blood. TCR beta CDR3 sequences were amplified from RNA transcripts. HTBI primers were used for first-round RT-PCR of the TCR CDR3. A single record per CDR3 protein comes from TCRdb applying MiXCR to the multiplex PCR reads. The table includes 550,000 to 800,000 distinct CDR3 sequences, over 15% detected once. V was pared by 6 bases and J by 3 bases, with 15 bases between. The CDR3 is made up of 14 amino acids. Germline V gives CDR1 MNHEY, CDR2 SMNVEV (reference sequence).

The origin of this receptor is a man aged 18 to 29 with Graves' hyperthyroidism. The genes are TRBV27 and TRBJ2-7; tentatively, D is TRBD2 (8 bases). Sequences were obtained from blood. The CDR3 nucleotides read TGTGCCAGCAGGACGACAGGGACTAGCTACGAGCAGTACTTC. This gives the protein CASRTTGTSYEQYF.